This TCR beta chain is drawn from a study of cytomegalovirus exposure and HLA in healthy donors. General observations from the study: The listing of 150 to 200 TCR beta chains classed them as cytomegalovirus-associated.

Comment on this clone: What it binds is unknown.

With 60 Vbeta and 13 Jbeta primers, the PCR was carried out. Here immunoSEQ multiplex PCR was the method, and the copy in TCRdb shows in-frame clones only, minus some. The sample has 150,000 to 200,000 clones; more than 60% are singletons. The length of the CDR3 is 15 residues. Germline V gene data show CDR1 as LNHDA and CDR2 as SQIVND (reference sequence). V lost 3 bases and J 4 bases, leaving 13 bases between the germline ends. Sequenced: PBMCs. This receptor was identified in a man between 25 and 39 years old in good health and CMV-seropositive. The V gene is TRBV19, the J gene TRBJ1-5, with TRBD1 as a possible D gene (6 bases). CDR3 in amino acids: CASSIAGELNQPQHF. CDR3 nucleotides: TGTGCCAGTAGTATCGCAGGGGAGCTAAATCAGCCCCAGCATTTT.